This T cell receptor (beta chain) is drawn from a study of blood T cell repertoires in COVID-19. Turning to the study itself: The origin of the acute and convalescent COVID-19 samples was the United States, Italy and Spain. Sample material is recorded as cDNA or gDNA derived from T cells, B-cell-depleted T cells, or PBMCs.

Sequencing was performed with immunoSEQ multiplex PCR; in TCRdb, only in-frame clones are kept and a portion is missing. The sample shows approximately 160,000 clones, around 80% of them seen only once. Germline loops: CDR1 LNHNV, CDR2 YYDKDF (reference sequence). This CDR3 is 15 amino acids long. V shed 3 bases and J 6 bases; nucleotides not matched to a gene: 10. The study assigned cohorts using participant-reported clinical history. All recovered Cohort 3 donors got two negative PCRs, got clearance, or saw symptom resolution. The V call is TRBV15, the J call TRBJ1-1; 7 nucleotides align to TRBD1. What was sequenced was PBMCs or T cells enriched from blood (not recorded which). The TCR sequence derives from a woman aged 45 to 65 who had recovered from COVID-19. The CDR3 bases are TGTGCCACCAGCAGCCGCACAGGGGTTCGGGCTGAAGCTTTCTTT. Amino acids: CATSSRTGVRAEAFF. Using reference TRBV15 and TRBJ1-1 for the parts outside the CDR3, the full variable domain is DAMVIQNPRYQVTQFGKPVTLSCSQTLNHNVMYWYQQKSSQAPKLLFHYYDKDFNNEADTPDNFQSRRPNTSFCFLDIRSPGLGDTAMYLCATSSRTGVRAEAFFGQGTRLTVV.